One sample yielded the 18 T cell receptor beta chains listed below, sequenced in a study of blood T cell repertoires in COVID-19. Repertoires were generated with immunoSEQ multiplex PCR, while TCRdb's copy carries only in-frame clones and drops some. The sample has over 400,000 clones, 75% to 90% seen once. Sequencing used peripheral blood. These receptors came from a human donor in a cohort sampled during active COVID-19.

J is TRBJ1-2 and V is TRBV11-2; 10 bases line up with TRBD1. The CDR3 covers 16 residues. V lost 2 bases to trimming and J lost 4 bases; unmatched junction nucleotides: 7. CDR1 is SGHAT and CDR2 is FQNNGV in the germline V gene. The CDR3 sequence is CASSLKMTGGSYGYTF. The CDR3 bases are TGTGCCAGCAGCTTAAAGATGACAGGGGGCAGCTATGGCTACACCTTC.

This clone was seen a single time. The chain recombines TRBV5-1 with TRBJ1-1, with 7 bases aligning to TRBD1. J gave up 1 base and V 0 bases, and 3 bases lay outside the gene matches. CDR1 is SGHRS, CDR2 YFSETQ, per germline. This CDR3 contains 15 residues. This CDR3 reads CASSLEGAANTEAFF. DNA for the CDR3: TGCGCCAGCAGCTTGGAGGGGGCGGCGAACACTGAAGCTTTCTTT.

The genes are TRBV7-2 and TRBJ1-1; no clear D gene. V was shortened by 4 bases and J by 4 bases, with 10 bases between the two germline ends. The CDR3 has 13 amino acids. CDR1 SGHTA and CDR2 FQGNSA come from the germline V gene. The CDR3 loop is CASSSGVGTEAFF. The CDR3 nucleotides are TGTGCCAGCAGCTCGGGAGTCGGCACTGAAGCTTTCTTT.

The V gene is TRBV10-2, the J gene TRBJ2-1; D uncertain. Germline loops: CDR1 WSHSY, CDR2 SAAADI. This CDR3 contains 12 residues. V shed 4 bases and J shed 7 bases, with 8 bases lying between them. In DNA, the CDR3 is TGCGCCAGCAGTGGCCCCGAGAATGAGCAGTTCTTC. Translated, it gives CASSGPENEQFF.

This clone was observed a single time. The chain links TRBV5-4 to TRBJ1-1, with 11 bases aligning to TRBD1. There are 15 residues in the CDR3. V lost 5 bases and J lost 0; bases outside the gene matches: 3. Germline assignment: CDR1 SGHNT and CDR2 YYREEE (reference sequence). Here the CDR3 DNA reads TGTGCCAGCAGGGACAGGGGGCAGGTGAACACTGAAGCTTTCTTT. It is translated as CASRDRGQVNTEAFF. Complete variable domain (other parts from reference TRBV5-4 and TRBJ1-1): ETGVTQSPTHLIKTRGQQVTLRCSSQSGHNTVSWYQQALGQGPQFIFQYYREEENGRGNFPPRFSGLQFPNYSSELNVNALELDDSALYLCASRDRGQVNTEAFFGQGTRLTVV.

This clone was detected only a few times. V is TRBV27 and J is TRBJ2-1; 9 positions match TRBD2. The CDR3 spans 15 residues. The germline gives CDR1 MNHEY, CDR2 SMNVEV (reference sequence). Trimming cost V 5 bases and J 7 bases; bases outside gene matches: 9. CDR3 bases: TGTGCCAGCAGTACTTTAGCGGGAGCTAAGAATGAGCAGTTCTTC. Amino acids: CASSTLAGAKNEQFF.

The chain is built from TRBV7-3 and TRBJ2-5; TRBD1 agrees at 8 bases. J lost 7 bases, V lost 1 base, and 8 bases had no gene match. The CDR3 contains 15 residues. Germline CDR1 reads SGHTA; CDR2 reads FQGTGA. In nucleotides, the CDR3 is TGTGCCAGCAGCTTAATCACAGGGGGGTTCGGGACCCAGTACTTC. This codes for CASSLITGGFGTQYF.

The chain joins TRBV7-8 to TRBJ2-2, with 11 bases identical to TRBD2. The germline CDR1 and CDR2 sequences are SGHVS and FQNEAQ. V shed 3 bases and J 3 bases; nucleotides not matched to a gene: 3. CDR3 length equals 16 residues. CDR3 nucleotides: TGTGCCAGCAGCTTCATAGCGGGAGGGCACACCGGGGAGCTGTTTTTT. This translates into CASSFIAGGHTGELFF.

This clone was counted a single time. The gene calls are TRBV7-2 and TRBJ2-3; D possibly corresponds to TRBD1 (5 bases). Germline V lookup: CDR1 SGHTA, CDR2 FQGNSA. This CDR3 has 14 residues. V lost 1 base to trimming and J lost 2 bases, with 7 bases between them. The CDR3 loop is CASSLGQFTDTQYF. The DNA for the CDR3 is TGTGCCAGCAGCTTAGGACAGTTCACAGATACGCAGTATTTT.

V and J are TRBV30 and TRBJ1-2; 9 bases map to TRBD1. Per germline, CDR1 GTSNPN and CDR2 SVGIG (reference sequence). CDR3 length: 13 residues. V shed 5 bases, J shed 7 bases, and the junction held 8 bases outside the gene matches. The CDR3 spells CAWDEGQGLGYTF. In DNA, the CDR3 is TGTGCCTGGGATGAAGGACAGGGGCTTGGCTACACCTTC. The full variable domain, completed using reference TRBV30 and TRBJ1-2, is SQTIHQWPATLVQPVGSPLSLECTVEGTSNPNLYWYRQAAGRGLQLLFYSVGIGQISSEVPQNLSASRPQDRQFILSSKKLLLSDSGFYLCAWDEGQGLGYTFGSGTRLTVV.

There are a few counts of this clone. This chain uses TRBV10-3 with TRBJ2-2; tentatively, D is TRBD1 (6 bases). In germline, CDR1 is ENHRY, CDR2 SYGVKD. The CDR3 has 15 residues. Trimming left V 5 bases short and J 6 bases short, with 16 bases between. This CDR3 reads CAISLDSISPGELFF. DNA for the CDR3: TGTGCCATCAGTCTGGACAGCATCTCCCCCGGGGAGCTGTTTTTT.

Of note for this clone: Other DNA sequences in this specimen translate into the identical CDR3. The CDR3 here is CATSGGLNYGYTF. The CDR3 DNA reads as TGTGCCACCAGCGGCGGACTTAACTATGGCTACACCTTC. The chain employs TRBV15 and TRBJ1-2; D uncertain. From germline, CDR1 is LNHNV and CDR2 YYDKDF (reference sequence). Trimming stripped 5 bases from V and 1 base from J, with 8 bases between. This CDR3 contains 13 residues. Full variable domain (outside the CDR3, taken from reference TRBV15 and TRBJ1-2): DAMVIQNPRYQVTQFGKPVTLSCSQTLNHNVMYWYQQKSSQAPKLLFHYYDKDFNNEADTPDNFQSRRPNTSFCFLDIRSPGLGDTAMYLCATSGGLNYGYTFGSGTRLTVV.

The V call is TRBV5-1, the J call TRBJ2-5; TRBD2 matches at 7 bases. The junction had 13 bases not matched to a gene; V was cut back by 4 bases and J by 1 base. The CDR3 is 17 amino acids. Per the germline V gene, CDR1 is SGHRS and CDR2 is YFSETQ. CDR3 amino acids: CASSPRTSSLRQETQYF. The CDR3 DNA reads TGCGCCAGCAGCCCAAGGACTAGTTCCTTACGCCAAGAGACCCAGTACTTC. The entire variable domain, with the rest obtained from reference TRBV5-1 and TRBJ2-5, is as follows: KAGVTQTPRYLIKTRGQQVTLSCSPISGHRSVSWYQQTPGQGLQFLFEYFSETQRNKGNFPGRFSGRQFSNSRSEMNVSTLELGDSALYLCASSPRTSSLRQETQYFGPGTRLLVL.

The chain has TRBV28 and TRBJ2-1; 7 nucleotides match TRBD1. After removal of 7 bases from V and 3 bases from J, the junction contained 6 bases not matched to a gene. This CDR3 comprises 14 residues. From germline, CDR1 is MDHEN and CDR2 SYDVKM. Here the CDR3 DNA reads TGTGCCAGCACTACCGGGACAGTCTACAATGAGCAGTTCTTC. Amino acids: CASTTGTVYNEQFF.

The rearrangement links TRBV20-1 to TRBJ2-1, with D possibly matching TRBD2 (6 bases). This CDR3 comprises 16 residues. Germline V lookup: CDR1 DFQATT, CDR2 SNEGSKA (reference sequence). With 3 bases removed from V and 4 bases from J, the gap between germline ends came to 19 bases. In nucleotides, the CDR3 is TGCAGTGCTAGTAATGTGGGAGGAAAAGGTTACAATGAGCAGTTCTTC. This translates into CSASNVGGKGYNEQFF.

This chain joins TRBV5-1 and TRBJ2-2, with a tentative D call TRBD2 (5 bases). Looked up from germline, CDR1 is SGHRS and CDR2 is YFSETQ. V was cut by 4 bases and J by 1 base, with 14 bases left in between. The CDR3 extends over 16 amino acids. This CDR3 reads CASSKEETLNTGELFF. The CDR3 bases are TGCGCCAGCAGCAAGGAGGAGACATTGAACACCGGGGAGCTGTTTTTT. Full variable domain (missing parts from reference TRBV5-1 and TRBJ2-2): KAGVTQTPRYLIKTRGQQVTLSCSPISGHRSVSWYQQTPGQGLQFLFEYFSETQRNKGNFPGRFSGRQFSNSRSEMNVSTLELGDSALYLCASSKEETLNTGELFFGEGSRLTVL.

The V and J genes are TRBV7-2 and TRBJ1-5; 7 positions agree with TRBD1. Germline V gene data show CDR1 as SGHTA and CDR2 as FQGNSA. There are 15 residues in the CDR3. The V gene end was trimmed by 4 bases and the J gene end by 7 bases; junction bases not matched to a gene: 10. The CDR3 region has the DNA TGTGCCAGCAGCTCTGGACAGGTCGGGAAGCAGCCCCAGCATTTT. This translates into CASSSGQVGKQPQHF.

V usage is TRBV7-2 and J usage is TRBJ2-1, with D tentatively TRBD1 (6 bases). The germline V and J ends were trimmed by 7 bases and 6 bases, with 13 bases remaining between them. Per the germline V gene, CDR1 is SGHTA and CDR2 is FQGNSA. CDR3 length equals 13 residues. CDR3 sequence: CASTLRGFNEQFF. Here the CDR3 DNA reads TGTGCCAGCACCCTTAGGGGGTTCAATGAGCAGTTCTTC.